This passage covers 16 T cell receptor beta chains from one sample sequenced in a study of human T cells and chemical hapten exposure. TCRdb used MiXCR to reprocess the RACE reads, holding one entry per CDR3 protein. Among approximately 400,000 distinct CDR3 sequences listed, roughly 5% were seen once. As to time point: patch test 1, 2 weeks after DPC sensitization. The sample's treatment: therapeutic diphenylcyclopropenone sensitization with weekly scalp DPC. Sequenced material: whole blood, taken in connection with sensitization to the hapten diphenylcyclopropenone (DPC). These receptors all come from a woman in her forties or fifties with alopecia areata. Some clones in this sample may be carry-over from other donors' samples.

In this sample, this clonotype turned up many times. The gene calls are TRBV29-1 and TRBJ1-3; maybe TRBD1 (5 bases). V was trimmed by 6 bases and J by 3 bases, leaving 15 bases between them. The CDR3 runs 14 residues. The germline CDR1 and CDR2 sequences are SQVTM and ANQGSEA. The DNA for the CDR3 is TGCAGCGTAAGGCAGGGAGAATTTGGAAACACCATATATTTT. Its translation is CSVRQGEFGNTIYF.

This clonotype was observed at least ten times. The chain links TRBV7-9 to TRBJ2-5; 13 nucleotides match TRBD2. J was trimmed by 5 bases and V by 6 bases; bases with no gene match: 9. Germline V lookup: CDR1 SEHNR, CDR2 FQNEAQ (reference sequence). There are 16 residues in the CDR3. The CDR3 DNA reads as TGTGCCAGCAGATACGGCGGGACTAGCGGGGTGGAGACCCAGTACTTC. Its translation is CASRYGGTSGVETQYF.

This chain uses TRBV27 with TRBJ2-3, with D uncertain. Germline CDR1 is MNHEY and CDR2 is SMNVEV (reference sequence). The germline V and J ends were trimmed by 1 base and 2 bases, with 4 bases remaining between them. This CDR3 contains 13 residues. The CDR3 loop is CASSLLFTDTQYF. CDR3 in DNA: TGTGCCAGCAGTTTATTGTTCACAGATACGCAGTATTTT.

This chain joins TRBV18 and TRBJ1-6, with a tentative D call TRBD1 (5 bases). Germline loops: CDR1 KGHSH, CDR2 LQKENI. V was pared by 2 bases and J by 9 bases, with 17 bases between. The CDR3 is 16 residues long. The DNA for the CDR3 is TGTGCCAGCTCACCAAAGAACCAGGGAGGAGGTTCACCCCTCCACTTT. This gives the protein CASSPKNQGGGSPLHF.

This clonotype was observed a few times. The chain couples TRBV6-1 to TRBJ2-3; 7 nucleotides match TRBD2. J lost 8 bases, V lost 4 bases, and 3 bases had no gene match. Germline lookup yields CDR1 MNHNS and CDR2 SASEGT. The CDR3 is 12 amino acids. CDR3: CASSGTRVTQYF. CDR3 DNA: TGTGCCAGCAGTGGGACTAGAGTTACGCAGTATTTT.

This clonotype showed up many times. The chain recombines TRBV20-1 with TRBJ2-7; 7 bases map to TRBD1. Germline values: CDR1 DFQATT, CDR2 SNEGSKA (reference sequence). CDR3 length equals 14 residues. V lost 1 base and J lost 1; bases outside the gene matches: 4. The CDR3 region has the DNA TGCAGTGCTAGAGCGGACAGGCCATCCTACGAGCAGTACTTC. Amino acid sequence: CSARADRPSYEQYF.

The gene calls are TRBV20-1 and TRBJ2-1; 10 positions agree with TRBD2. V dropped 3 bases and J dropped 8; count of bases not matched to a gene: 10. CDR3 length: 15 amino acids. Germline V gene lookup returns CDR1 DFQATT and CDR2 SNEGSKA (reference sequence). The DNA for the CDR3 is TGCAGTGCTAGGGCCCTAGCGGGAGTTCGAGATGAGCAGTTCTTC. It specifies CSARALAGVRDEQFF.

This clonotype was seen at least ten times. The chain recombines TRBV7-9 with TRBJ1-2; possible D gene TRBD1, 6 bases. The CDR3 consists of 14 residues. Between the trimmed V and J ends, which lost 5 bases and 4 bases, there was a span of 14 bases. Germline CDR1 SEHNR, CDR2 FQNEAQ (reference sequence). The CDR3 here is CASSPRGGIYGYTF. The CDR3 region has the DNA TGTGCCAGCAGCCCCAGAGGGGGTATCTATGGCTACACCTTC.

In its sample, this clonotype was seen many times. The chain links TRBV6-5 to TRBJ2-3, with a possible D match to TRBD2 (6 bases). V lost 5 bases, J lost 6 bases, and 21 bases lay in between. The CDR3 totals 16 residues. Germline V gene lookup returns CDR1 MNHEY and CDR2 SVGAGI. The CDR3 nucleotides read TGTGCCAGCAGTCAGGACACCCTAACCAGCGGGGATACGCAGTATTTT. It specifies CASSQDTLTSGDTQYF.

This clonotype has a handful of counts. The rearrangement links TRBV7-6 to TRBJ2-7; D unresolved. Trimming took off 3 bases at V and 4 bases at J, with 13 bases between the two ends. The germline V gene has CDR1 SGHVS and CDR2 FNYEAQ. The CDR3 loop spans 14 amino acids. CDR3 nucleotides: TGTGCCAGCAGCTTTGAGTCAGGCCAATACGAGCAGTACTTC. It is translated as CASSFESGQYEQYF.

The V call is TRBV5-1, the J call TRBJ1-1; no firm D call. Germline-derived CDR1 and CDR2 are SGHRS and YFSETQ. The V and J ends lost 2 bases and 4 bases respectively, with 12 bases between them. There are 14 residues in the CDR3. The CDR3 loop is CASSFPDSGTEAFF. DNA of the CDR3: TGCGCCAGCAGCTTCCCGGACTCGGGCACTGAAGCTTTCTTT.

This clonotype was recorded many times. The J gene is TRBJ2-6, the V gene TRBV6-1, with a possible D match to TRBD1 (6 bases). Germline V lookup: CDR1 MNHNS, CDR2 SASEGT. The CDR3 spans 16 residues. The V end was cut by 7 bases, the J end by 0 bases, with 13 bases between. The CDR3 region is CASTPGATSGANVLTF. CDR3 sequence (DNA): TGTGCCAGCACGCCAGGGGCTACCTCTGGGGCCAACGTCCTGACTTTC.

As DNA, the CDR3 is TGTGCCAGCAGCGCAGAAGGGAGGACAGATACGCAGTATTTT. Translated: CASSAEGRTDTQYF. This chain uses TRBV9 with TRBJ2-3; possibly TRBD2 for D (6 bases). V shed 3 bases and J shed 3 bases, with 11 bases lying between them. The CDR3 contains 14 residues. Germline CDR1 and CDR2: SGDLS and YYNGEE.

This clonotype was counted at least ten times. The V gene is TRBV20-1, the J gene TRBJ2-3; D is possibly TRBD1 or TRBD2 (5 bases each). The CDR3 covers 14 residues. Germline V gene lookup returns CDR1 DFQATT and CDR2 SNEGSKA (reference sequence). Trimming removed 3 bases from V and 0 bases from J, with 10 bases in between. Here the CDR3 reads CSASRDASTDTQYF. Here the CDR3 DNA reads TGCAGTGCTAGCCGGGACGCTAGCACAGATACGCAGTATTTT.

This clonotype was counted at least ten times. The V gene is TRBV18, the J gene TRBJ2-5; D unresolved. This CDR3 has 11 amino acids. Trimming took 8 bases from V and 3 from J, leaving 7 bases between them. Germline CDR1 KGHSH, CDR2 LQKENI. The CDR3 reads CASSQKETQYF. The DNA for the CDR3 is TGTGCCAGCAGCCAGAAAGAGACCCAGTACTTC.

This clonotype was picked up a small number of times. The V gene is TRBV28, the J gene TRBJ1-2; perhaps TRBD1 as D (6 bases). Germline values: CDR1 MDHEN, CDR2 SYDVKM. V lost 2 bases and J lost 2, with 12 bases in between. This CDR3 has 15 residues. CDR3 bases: TGTGCCAGCAGTTTAGGGGGCTGGGTCAACTATGGCTACACCTTC. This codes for CASSLGGWVNYGYTF.